This passage covers 12 T cell receptor beta chains from one sample sequenced in a study of cytomegalovirus exposure and HLA in healthy donors. This PCR relied on a set of 60 Vbeta primers and 13 Jbeta primers. Here immunoSEQ multiplex PCR was the method, and the copy in TCRdb shows in-frame clones only, minus some. The repertoire has some 150,000 clones, 70% to 80% of them found once; the top ten carry 1.2% to 1.5%. Sequenced material: PBMCs. Receptors originate from a man aged 55 to 69 in good health and CMV-seronegative.

The chain carries TRBV6-5 and TRBJ2-5, with 9 bases fitting TRBD1. The CDR3 extends over 15 amino acids. V gave up 5 bases and J gave up 3 bases; unmatched junction bases: 7. Germline V CDR1 and CDR2: MNHEY, SVGAGI. The CDR3 loop is CASSLHRGLKETQYF. As DNA, the CDR3 is TGTGCCAGCAGTCTTCACAGGGGGCTGAAAGAGACCCAGTACTTC.

The genes are TRBV29-1 and TRBJ2-3; D is undetermined. CDR1 and CDR2 from the germline V gene are SQVTM and ANQGSEA. V was pared by 3 bases and J by 1 base, with 5 bases between. The length of the CDR3 is 12 residues. CDR3 DNA: TGCAGCGTTGATGAGGGCACAGATACGCAGTATTTT. It specifies CSVDEGTDTQYF.

Comment on this clone: Within the sample, other DNA sequences also encode this same CDR3. The genes are TRBV5-1 and TRBJ2-5; D remains unclear. Germline V CDR1 and CDR2: SGHRS, YFSETQ. V lost 2 bases and J lost 1, with 6 bases in between. The CDR3 is 13 amino acids. The chain's CDR3 is CASSFSTQETQYF. CDR3 bases: TGCGCCAGCAGCTTTTCTACCCAAGAGACCCAGTACTTC.

J is TRBJ2-1 and V is TRBV7-2, with TRBD2 identical over 14 bases. This CDR3 has 15 amino acids. From germline, CDR1 is SGHTA and CDR2 FQGNSA. J was trimmed by 8 bases and V by 5 bases; bases with no gene match: 5. The CDR3 DNA reads TGTGCCAGCAGCCCGGGACTAGCGGGAGCGGATGAGCAGTTCTTC. It translates to CASSPGLAGADEQFF.

J is TRBJ2-5 and V is TRBV7-2, with a weak D call TRBD2 (5 bases). Germline CDR1 and CDR2: SGHTA and FQGNSA. The CDR3 totals 14 residues. The ends were cut back, 8 bases at V and 5 bases at J, with 18 bases in the middle. This chain's CDR3 is CASGPGGSSETQYF. DNA for the CDR3: TGTGCCAGCGGCCCGGGTGGGAGTTCGGAGACCCAGTACTTC.

The chain has TRBV30 and TRBJ1-1; 7 bases align to TRBD1. CDR1 is GTSNPN and CDR2 is SVGIG in the germline V gene (reference sequence). The CDR3 spans 17 residues. After removal of 0 bases from V and 1 base from J, the junction contained 11 bases not matched to a gene. The chain's CDR3 is CAWSVTGVGKSNTEAFF. The CDR3 bases are TGTGCCTGGAGTGTCACAGGGGTTGGAAAGTCGAACACTGAAGCTTTCTTT.

The sample holds a few counts of this clone. The chain couples TRBV7-9 to TRBJ2-5, with 15 nucleotides matching TRBD2. CDR3 length: 17 amino acids. Trimming at V came to 1 base and at J to 4 bases, leaving 4 bases not matched to a gene. Germline values: CDR1 SEHNR, CDR2 FQNEAQ (reference sequence). CDR3 in DNA: TGTGCCAGCAGCTTAGGGACTAGCGGGAGGGCCCGAGAGACCCAGTACTTC. Its translation is CASSLGTSGRARETQYF.

The table lists this clone with a count of one. This chain joins TRBV28 and TRBJ2-3; the match to TRBD2 covers 8 bases. Germline V gives CDR1 MDHEN, CDR2 SYDVKM. The CDR3 is made up of 14 amino acids. J gave up 2 bases and V 11 bases, and 9 bases lay outside the gene matches. Written as DNA, the CDR3 is TGTGCCGGCACTAGCGGACCCCCCACAGATACGCAGTATTTT. Protein: CAGTSGPPTDTQYF.

This chain uses TRBV18 with TRBJ2-3; the match to TRBD2 covers 7 bases. Trimming took 3 bases from V and 5 from J; bases not matched to a gene: 8. The CDR3 length is 15 residues. Per germline, CDR1 KGHSH and CDR2 LQKENI. CDR3: CASSPAGEGGDTQYF. As DNA, the CDR3 is TGTGCCAGCTCACCGGCGGGAGAGGGCGGAGATACGCAGTATTTT.

V usage is TRBV19 and J usage is TRBJ2-1, with TRBD2 matching 7 bases. CDR1 is LNHDA, CDR2 SQIVND, per germline (reference sequence). There are 16 residues in the CDR3. J lost 0 bases, V lost 4 bases, and 6 bases had no gene match. CDR3 residues: CASSRVAGSSYNEQFF. The CDR3 DNA follows: TGTGCCAGTAGTAGGGTAGCGGGCAGCTCCTACAATGAGCAGTTCTTC.

The rearrangement uses TRBV4-1 and TRBJ1-6, with D uncertain. Trimming cost V 1 base and J 1 base, with 8 bases left between them. Germline V gives CDR1 MGHRA, CDR2 YSYEKL. The CDR3 runs to 16 residues. The CDR3 loop reads CASSQGRVSYNSPLHF. The CDR3, as DNA: TGCGCCAGCAGCCAAGGACGGGTTTCCTATAATTCACCCCTCCACTTT.

This sequence joins TRBV30 and TRBJ1-4; D unresolved. Trimming cost V 1 base and J 1 base, with 7 bases left between them. The germline V gene has CDR1 GTSNPN and CDR2 SVGIG (reference sequence). The CDR3 length is 14 residues. The CDR3 protein is CAWSGGRTNEKLFF. CDR3 coding DNA: TGTGCCTGGAGTGGTGGTAGAACTAATGAAAAACTGTTTTTT.